This T cell receptor beta chain was recovered during a study of cytomegalovirus exposure and HLA in healthy donors. Overall study: From about 179 million T cells, an earlier analysis saw roughly 100 million unique TCR beta sequences. Study-level results: Most likely, a cluster of highly shared sequence variants arose as a sequencing artifact.

Germline V CDR1 and CDR2: LNHDA, SQIVND (reference sequence). Losses at the gene ends were 5 bases for V and 5 bases for J; bases not matched to a gene: 4. This CDR3 has 14 residues. This clone is a singleton in its sample. Antigen unknown. In the PCR, 60 Vbeta and 13 Jbeta primers were used. The data were produced by immunoSEQ multiplex PCR, yet TCRdb's version contains in-frame clones alone and is incomplete. Here the sample spans 90,000 or so clones, about 80% being singletons. The genes are TRBV19 and TRBJ2-7; 12 bases line up with TRBD1. The TCR originated in a female donor in good health and CMV-seronegative. Input material: PBMCs. The CDR3 region is CASSAGQGANEQYF. DNA for the CDR3: TGTGCCAGTAGTGCGGGACAGGGGGCCAACGAGCAGTACTTC.